These T cell receptor beta chains were read from a single sample in a study of persistence of HIV-infected CD4 T cells. Libraries were prepared by immunoSEQ multiplex PCR; TCRdb keeps only in-frame clonotypes and omits some of them. The table records about 36,000 clones, 70% to 90% of them present only once. Their recognized antigens are unknown. This specimen was cultured CD4+ T cells from PBMCs, taken from a patient who received antiretroviral therapy. Receptors originate from an adult with HIV. The donor label of this sample is uncertain. Both conserved end residues are part of each CDR3. The D gene is left open where the match is weak. Clone size, where shown, is once, few, many, or a class for clones that have expanded.

clone_size | j_call | v_call | d_call | cdr3_aa | cdr3_nt
NA | TRBJ2-3 | TRBV9 | TRBD2 | CASSVAGGITDTQYF | TGTGCCAGCAGCGTAGCGGGGGGAATCACAGATACGCAGTATTTT
once | TRBJ2-3 | TRBV18 | TRBD1 | CASSPDRVGTDTQYF | TGTGCCAGCTCACCCGACAGGGTTGGAACAGATACGCAGTATTTT
few | TRBJ1-6 | TRBV6-5 | NA | CASSYSFRVNSPLHF | TGTGCCAGCAGTTACTCGTTCAGGGTTAATTCACCCCTCCACTTT
NA | TRBJ2-3 | TRBV9 | TRBD2 | CASSVGGSGGDTQYF | TGTGCCAGCAGCGTAGGGGGAAGCGGGGGCGATACGCAGTATTTT
NA | TRBJ1-5 | TRBV6-5 | NA | CASSYSSDSGHQPQHF | TGTGCCAGCAGTTACTCGAGCGACAGCGGGCATCAGCCCCAGCATTTT
NA | TRBJ2-2 | TRBV7-3 | TRBD2 | CASSFPGTRNARELFF | TGTGCCAGCAGCTTCCCCGGGACTAGAAACGCCCGGGAGCTGTTTTTT
few | TRBJ1-2 | TRBV7-9 | NA | CASSLAGSYGYTF | TGTGCCAGCAGCTTAGCTGGGTCCTATGGCTACACCTTC
NA | TRBJ1-4 | TRBV5-5 | NA | CASSSLSEKLFF | TGTGCCAGCAGTTCTTTGAGCGAAAAACTGTTTTTT
NA | TRBJ2-3 | TRBV28 | NA | CASTTTWGESTDTQYF | TGTGCCAGCACTACAACTTGGGGGGAGAGCACAGATACGCAGTATTTT
NA | TRBJ1-6 | TRBV28 | TRBD1 | CASIQNRDRSIWVYNSPLHF | TGTGCCAGCATCCAAAACCGGGACAGGTCGATTTGGGTGTATAATTCACCCCTCCACTTT
NA | TRBJ2-2 | TRBV28 | NA | CASSPRLMELFF | TGTGCCAGCAGTCCACGACTCATGGAGCTGTTTTTT
NA | TRBJ1-6 | TRBV5-4 | NA | CASSREAPTNSPLHF | TGTGCCAGCAGCCGGGAGGCACCTACCAATTCACCCCTCCACTTT
NA | TRBJ1-2 | TRBV5-4 | TRBD1 | CASSLGQGINYGYTF | TGTGCCAGCAGCTTGGGACAGGGAATCAACTATGGCTACACCTTC
NA | TRBJ2-3 | TRBV10-3 | NA | CAISEFGVQPDTQYF | TGTGCCATCAGTGAGTTTGGGGTTCAACCAGATACGCAGTATTTT
NA | TRBJ1-3 | TRBV6-5 | NA | CASSSGRNSGNTIYF | TGTGCCAGCAGTTCAGGACGAAACTCTGGAAACACCATATATTTT
NA | TRBJ1-4 | TRBV15 | TRBD1 | CATSPATGFREKLFF | TGTGCCACCAGCCCTGCGACAGGGTTCAGGGAAAAACTGTTTTTT
NA | TRBJ2-7 | TRBV11-2 | NA | CASSLNPTAGSSSYEQYF | TGTGCCAGCAGCTTAAATCCAACCGCGGGGTCCAGCTCCTACGAGCAGTACTTC
NA | TRBJ2-1 | TRBV3-1/TRBV3-2 | TRBD2 | CASSQGTGLATNEQFF | TGTGCCAGCAGCCAAGGAACGGGACTAGCCACCAATGAGCAGTTCTTC
NA | TRBJ2-5 | TRBV19 | TRBD1 | CASSGTGLPSQETQYF | TGTGCCTCCTCCGGGACAGGGCTCCCCTCCCAAGAGACCCAGTACTTC
NA | TRBJ2-1 | TRBV9 | NA | CASSPSFRVFTKVEQFF | TGTGCCAGCAGCCCAAGCTTCAGGGTGTTCACGAAGGTTGAGCAGTTCTTC